This T cell receptor beta chain appears in the sequencing data of a study of CD8 T cells in ankylosing spondylitis. This clonotype was picked up many times. Researchers built TCR beta libraries using quantitative 5'-RACE with molecular barcodes. TCRdb re-analysed the 5' RACE reads in MiXCR, keeping a single row per CDR3 protein. The sample contains under 250,000 distinct CDR3 sequences, about 26% of which appear only once. V was cut by 2 bases and J by 0 bases, with 9 bases left in between. Germline CDR1 and CDR2: SGHRS and YFSETQ. There are 15 residues in the CDR3. The chain joins TRBV5-1 to TRBJ1-3, with TRBD1 as a possible D gene (5 bases). The origin of this receptor is a male donor with ankylosing spondylitis or in good health (not recorded which). Sequencing used blood, either unsorted or a sorted T cell fraction (not recorded which). The CDR3 is CASSFQGSSGNTIYF. CDR3 coding DNA: TGCGCCAGCAGCTTCCAGGGATCCTCTGGAAACACCATATATTTT.